The sequence of this T cell receptor (beta chain) was determined in a study of prognosis after radiotherapy for stage I lung cancer. Across the study: Patients with newly diagnosed primary stage I lung tumors numbered over eleven, with a few others having oligometastatic NSCLC after surgical resection of the primary tumor. Delivery of radiotherapy was by SBRT in 3 to 5 fractions at a biologically effective dose of at least 100 Gy. General observations from the study: Patients who went on to get distant metastases had lower Shannon entropy after stereotactic body radiation therapy.

Two-round multiplex PCR amplified TCR beta CDR3 from genomic DNA. Primers specific to each TRBV and TRBJ gene were used in first-round PCR. Using its own MiXCR run on the multiplex PCR reads, TCRdb lists one record per CDR3 protein. The repertoire includes around 16,000 distinct CDR3 sequences, about 46% of them detected once, and 40% sits in the top ten. On this clonotype: What it binds is not known.

All patients, having had no prior chemotherapy, radiotherapy or other malignancies, were node-negative on CT and PET/CT. The specimen comprised PBMCs, sampled before or after stereotactic body radiation therapy (not recorded which). This clonotype was sampled from a donor older than 45 with non-small cell lung cancer.

The CDR3 DNA sequence: TGTGCCAGCAGCTCCCGTCCCCGGGGGTCCTACGAGCAGTACTTC. Translated: CASSSRPRGSYEQYF. This chain joins TRBV28 and TRBJ2-7, with a tentative D call TRBD2 (6 bases). Germline V gene lookup returns CDR1 MDHEN and CDR2 SYDVKM. The CDR3 has 15 residues. V lost 6 bases to trimming and J lost 1 base, with 16 bases between them. Full variable domain (outside the CDR3, taken from reference TRBV28 and TRBJ2-7): DVKVTQSSRYLVKRTGEKVFLECVQDMDHENMFWYRQDPGLGLRLIYFSYDVKMKEKGDIPEGYSVSREKKERFSLILESASTNQTSMYLCASSSRPRGSYEQYFGPGTRLTVT.